This T cell receptor beta chain was recovered during a study of blood T cell repertoires in COVID-19. Study-level information: The United States, Italy and Spain were the sources of the acute and convalescent COVID-19 samples. In each case, the material was cDNA or gDNA derived from T cells, B-cell-depleted T cells, or PBMCs.

Per the original data handling: Estimation of nucleated cell counts was performed using reference gene primer amplification. Some clones are missing from TCRdb's copy, which holds only in-frame ones; the method was immunoSEQ multiplex PCR. V and J calls and clone size follow that table, whereas D and trimming were derived from the DNA. This sample has about 140,000 clones, with roughly four fifths found just once. V shed 5 bases and J 7 bases; nucleotides not matched to a gene: 5. This CDR3 is 15 amino acids long. CDR1 is SEHNR and CDR2 is FQNEAQ in the germline V gene (reference sequence). The chain recombines TRBV7-9 with TRBJ2-1; 13 bases fit TRBD2. Specimen: peripheral blood. This TCR was sampled from a woman in her forties or fifties with active or convalescent COVID-19. The CDR3 reads CASSPRLAGGNEQFF. CDR3 DNA: TGTGCCAGCAGCCCTAGACTAGCGGGGGGAAATGAGCAGTTCTTC.